A selection of T cell receptor beta chains follows, all from one sample in a study of shared clonotypes between healthy human individuals. Method: immunoSEQ multiplex PCR; TCRdb's copy keeps in-frame clones and lacks some. This sample yields millions of clones, of which around nine tenths are seen a single time; 0.11% to 0.15% belongs to the top ten. The source material was naive CD4+ T cells sorted from blood. The receptors originated from a man aged 18 to 35 in good health. Both conserved end residues are part of each CDR3. Fields, in order: clone size, J gene, V gene, D gene, CDR3 DNA, CDR3 protein. A D gene is named only where the DNA matches it firmly. Expanded clones are given a class, and other clones once, few, many or no size at all.

once,TRBJ2-5,TRBV5-4,NA,TGTGCCAGCAGCTTGGGGGTAGGACACCAAGAGACCCAGTACTTC,CASSLGVGHQETQYF
NA,TRBJ1-2,TRBV7-2,TRBD1,TGTGCCAGCAGCTTAGCCAGTTGGGACAGGGGTGGCTACACCTTC,CASSLASWDRGGYTF
NA,TRBJ2-1,TRBV5-4,NA,TGTGCCAGCAGCTTGGGGGGGAACGAATTTAATGAGCAGTTCTTC,CASSLGGNEFNEQFF
NA,TRBJ2-2,TRBV5-6,NA,TGTGCCAGCAGCTGGGGGCTCCCCGAAGGGAGCACCGGGGAGCTGTTTTTT,CASSWGLPEGSTGELFF
NA,TRBJ1-3,TRBV5-1,NA,TGCGCCAGCAGCCCGGGCTCTGGAAACACCATATATTTT,CASSPGSGNTIYF
NA,TRBJ2-3,TRBV12-5,TRBD2,TGTGCTAGTGGTAAATCGAAGACTAGCGAAGGCACAGATACGCAGTATTTT,CASGKSKTSEGTDTQYF
NA,TRBJ2-3,TRBV2,TRBD2,TGTGCCAGCAGTGAAGACCCTAGCGGGGGATTCACAGATACGCAGTATTTT,CASSEDPSGGFTDTQYF
NA,TRBJ2-7,TRBV5-1,NA,TGCGCCAGCAGCCCGGGGACACCTTATGGCGAGCAGTACTTC,CASSPGTPYGEQYF
NA,TRBJ2-5,TRBV27,NA,TGTGCCAGCAGTTCCTCGATAACTAGTACGGAGACCCAGTACTTC,CASSSSITSTETQYF
NA,TRBJ1-4,TRBV2,NA,TGTGCCAGCAGCGCTAAAGGGGCAGAAACTAATGAAAAACTGTTTTTT,CASSAKGAETNEKLFF
NA,TRBJ2-5,TRBV30,NA,TGTGCCGGAGAGTCCAGGGAGGAGACCCAGTACTTC,CAGESREETQYF
NA,TRBJ1-3,TRBV2,TRBD1,TGTGCCAGCAGTGCAGGGACAGACGGATTCACCATATATTTT,CASSAGTDGFTIYF
NA,TRBJ2-3,TRBV19,NA,TGTGCCAGTAGTATTTTGGCAGGGGCATCCACAGATACGCAGTATTTT,CASSILAGASTDTQYF
NA,TRBJ1-5,TRBV30,NA,TGTGCCTGGAGTGTGGACAGTAGAAGCAATCAGCCCCAGCATTTT,CAWSVDSRSNQPQHF
NA,TRBJ2-7,TRBV18,TRBD1,TGTGCCAGCTCACACACCGGGACAGGGGGCGAGCAGTACTTC,CASSHTGTGGEQYF
once,TRBJ1-2,TRBV6-5,NA,TGTGCCAGCTCTCAGGCAGGACTCTATGGCTACACCTTC,CASSQAGLYGYTF
NA,TRBJ1-4,TRBV7-2,TRBD1,TGTGCCAGCAGCGCCGGGACAGTCGAAAAACTGTTTTTT,CASSAGTVEKLFF
NA,TRBJ1-4,TRBV6-5,NA,TGTGCCAGCAGTTATAACGGTCTGCAACTGTTTTTT,CASSYNGLQLFF
NA,TRBJ2-2,TRBV11-2,NA,TGTGCCAGCGGCACCCTCGGCGGACCGGCCGGGGAGCTGTTTTTT,CASGTLGGPAGELFF
NA,TRBJ1-1,TRBV7-8,TRBD1,TGTGCCAGCAGCTCGGGGACAGGGGAAATGAACACTGAAGCTTTCTTT,CASSSGTGEMNTEAFF
NA,TRBJ1-3,TRBV18,TRBD1,TGTGCCAGCTCACCGAGGGGGCAAGGGTCTGGAAACACCATATATTTT,CASSPRGQGSGNTIYF
NA,TRBJ2-5,TRBV2,NA,TGTGCCAGCAGTGCGGCCGGGACCACCAAAGAGACCCAGTACTTC,CASSAAGTTKETQYF
NA,TRBJ2-2,TRBV18,NA,TGTGCCAGCTCAACGGGACCGAACACCGGGGAGCTGTTTTTT,CASSTGPNTGELFF
NA,TRBJ1-1,TRBV11-2,TRBD1,TGTGCCAGCAGCTTAACAGGGGGCAGGGACACTGAAGCTTTCTTT,CASSLTGGRDTEAFF
NA,TRBJ2-1,TRBV29-1,NA,TGCAGCGTTGAAGATCTGGGCTCTGAGTACAATGAGCAGTTCTTC,CSVEDLGSEYNEQFF
NA,TRBJ1-2,TRBV5-1,NA,TGCGCCAGCAGCTTTGGTCGGGAAGGCTACACCTTC,CASSFGREGYTF
NA,TRBJ2-5,TRBV15,TRBD1,TGTGCCACCAGCAGAGACCCGTTCGCAGGGGGAGAGACCCAGTACTTC,CATSRDPFAGGETQYF
NA,TRBJ2-7,TRBV5-6,NA,TGTGCCAGCAGCCCACGTCGGGGCTCCTACGAGCAGTACTTC,CASSPRRGSYEQYF
NA,TRBJ2-5,TRBV5-1,TRBD2,TGCGCCAGCAGCCCCGGGGGTCAGCGGGGGCTAGAGACCCAGTACTTC,CASSPGGQRGLETQYF
NA,TRBJ1-5,TRBV19,NA,TGTGCCACAACAGATCCCAATCAGCCCCAGCATTTT,CATTDPNQPQHF
NA,TRBJ2-5,TRBV5-1,NA,TGCGCCAGCAGCTCGGTAGGAGCGTACCAAGAGACCCAGTACTTC,CASSSVGAYQETQYF
NA,TRBJ1-4,TRBV6-5,NA,TGTGCCAGCAGTTACTCACGAGGGGGAGAAAAACTGTTTTTT,CASSYSRGGEKLFF
NA,TRBJ2-1,TRBV5-1,NA,TGCGCCAGCAGCTCAGGGGCCCCCCCCGTCTACAATGAGCAGTTCTTC,CASSSGAPPVYNEQFF
NA,TRBJ2-2,TRBV19,NA,TGTGCCAGTAGCCCTAGGGGAAGGGGGTTGGACACCGGGGAGCTGTTTTTT,CASSPRGRGLDTGELFF
NA,TRBJ2-1,TRBV7-9,NA,TGTGCCAGCAGCTTTTCGGGAGACGACAATGAGCAGTTCTTC,CASSFSGDDNEQFF
NA,TRBJ2-5,TRBV5-1,NA,TGCGCCAGCAGCTTTACAGAAGTCCAGGGAAGAGAGACCCAGTACTTC,CASSFTEVQGRETQYF
NA,TRBJ1-6,TRBV2,NA,TGTGCCAGCAGCGACAGTTCGGACGGGGTCTATAATTCACCCCTCCACTTT,CASSDSSDGVYNSPLHF
NA,TRBJ1-2,TRBV18,NA,TGTGCCAGCTCACCCGACAGCGGCGCGAACTATGGCTACACCTTC,CASSPDSGANYGYTF
NA,TRBJ1-1,TRBV19,TRBD1,TGTGCCAGTAGTATCGGACAGGGAGGCACTGAAGCTTTCTTT,CASSIGQGGTEAFF
NA,TRBJ1-2,TRBV7-8,NA,TGTGCCAGCAGCTTGATGGGCCTCCCAGAGGGCTACACCTTC,CASSLMGLPEGYTF
NA,TRBJ1-3,TRBV5-1,NA,TGCGCCAGCAGGGTGCCCTCTGGAAACACCATATATTTT,CASRVPSGNTIYF
NA,TRBJ2-7,TRBV6-1,TRBD1,TGTGCCAGCAGTGAAAAAGGGAGGGGGACAGGGGTTTCGTACGAGCAGTACTTC,CASSEKGRGTGVSYEQYF
NA,TRBJ2-3,TRBV10-3,TRBD1,TGTGCCACGACGACAGGGGCTAGCACAGATACGCAGTATTTT,CATTTGASTDTQYF
NA,TRBJ2-1,TRBV27,TRBD2,TGTGCCAGCAGTAGTAGCGGGGGGGGAATGATGCAGTTCTTC,CASSSSGGGMMQFF
NA,TRBJ2-6,TRBV28,NA,TGTGCCAGCAGTTTATGGGGAACTGGGGCCAACGTCCTGACTTTC,CASSLWGTGANVLTF
NA,TRBJ1-1,TRBV6-5,TRBD1,TGTGCCAGCAAGTCGGGACAGGAGAACACTGAAGCTTTCTTT,CASKSGQENTEAFF
NA,TRBJ1-1,TRBV23-1,TRBD1,TGCGCCAGCAGCCCACGGCTGGGCACAGGGGTCCGTGAAGCTTTCTTT,CASSPRLGTGVREAFF
NA,TRBJ2-5,TRBV30,TRBD2,TGTGCCTGGAGTGTTCGTCTAGCGGGAAACCGGGTAGTAGAGAGGGCCCAGTACTTC,CAWSVRLAGNRVVERAQYF
few,TRBJ1-5,TRBV11-2,NA,TGTGCCAGCAGCTTGGGGGATCAGCCCCAGCATTTT,CASSLGDQPQHF
NA,TRBJ2-7,TRBV18,NA,TGTGCCAGCTCACCACCGTCCACCTCCTACGAGCAGTACTTC,CASSPPSTSYEQYF
once,TRBJ2-1,TRBV10-3,TRBD2,TGTGCCATCGCTGGACTAGCGGGAGGGGATTACAATGAGCAGTTCTTC,CAIAGLAGGDYNEQFF
NA,TRBJ2-3,TRBV27,TRBD2,TGTGCCAGCACCGATACTAGCGGGGGACCCACAGATACGCAGTATTTT,CASTDTSGGPTDTQYF
NA,TRBJ2-7,TRBV7-2,NA,TGTGCCAGCAGCTTAGGAAGCGCCTCCTACGAGCAGTACTTC,CASSLGSASYEQYF
NA,TRBJ1-6,TRBV7-2,NA,TGTGCCAGCACTCAGGGACGGCTGGCCTATAATTCACCCCTCCACTTT,CASTQGRLAYNSPLHF
NA,TRBJ1-2,TRBV11-2,TRBD1,TGTGCCAGCAGCTCCCCACAGGGGCCCTTGGGCTATGGCTACACCTTC,CASSSPQGPLGYGYTF
once,TRBJ2-7,TRBV6-5,NA,TGTGCCAGCAGCCAAACTAGAGTAGTCGAGCAGTACTTC,CASSQTRVVEQYF
NA,TRBJ2-7,TRBV5-4,TRBD2,TGTGCCAGCAGCTTGGCGGGACTATTCCACGAGCAGTACTTC,CASSLAGLFHEQYF
NA,TRBJ2-5,TRBV7-9,NA,TGTGCCAGCAGCTTATATGGCCAAGAGACCCAGTACTTC,CASSLYGQETQYF